This TCR beta chain appears in the sequencing data of a study of blood T cell repertoires in COVID-19. Study-wide background: Spain, Italy and the United States supplied samples that represented acute and convalescent COVID-19. Sources were T cells, B-cell-depleted T cells, or PBMCs; the material itself was cDNA or gDNA.

Individuals drawn from 24 US areas were roughly 18 to 95 years old. The CDR3 totals 18 residues. The germline V gene has CDR1 SGHDT and CDR2 YYEEEE. V dropped 4 bases and J dropped 1 base, with 18 bases sitting between them. How the authors handled the data: Reference gene primer amplification in the assay estimated nucleated cell counts. Clones were read by immunoSEQ multiplex PCR, and TCRdb kept only the in-frame ones, dropping some. That table gives V, J and clone size, and the DNA gave D and trimming. This sample carries over 350,000 clones, roughly nine tenths of them seen once, and the ten largest clones take roughly 1.8%.

This clonotype was sampled from a woman aged 18-29 years with acute COVID-19. The chain employs TRBV5-6 and TRBJ1-6; possible D gene TRBD1, 5 bases. What was sequenced was PBMCs or T cells enriched from blood (not recorded which). DNA of the CDR3: TGTGCCAGCAGCCCAGCGTCCAGGGAAGTTTCCTATAATTCACCCCTCCACTTT. This sequence encodes CASSPASREVSYNSPLHF. The entire variable domain, with the rest obtained from reference TRBV5-6 and TRBJ1-6, is as follows: DAGVTQSPTHLIKTRGQQVTLRCSPKSGHDTVSWYQQALGQGPQFIFQYYEEEERQRGNFPDRFSGHQFPNYSSELNVNALLLGDSALYLCASSPASREVSYNSPLHFGNGTRLTVT.